This T cell receptor beta chain was found in a study of CD8 T cells in ankylosing spondylitis. Study outcomes and limitations: A TCR beta motif made of several highly homologous variants seemed typical of ankylosing spondylitis blood.

Libraries of TCR beta came from quantitative 5'-RACE with molecular barcodes. A single record per CDR3 protein comes from TCRdb applying MiXCR to the 5' RACE reads. The sample consists of under 200,000 distinct CDR3 sequences, under 14% of them appearing once. This clonotype was detected ten times or more. What it binds is not known. Trimming shortened V by 3 bases and J by 1 base, and 6 bases separated the two germline ends. Germline loops: CDR1 SQVTM, CDR2 ANQGSEA. This CDR3 is 12 amino acids long. Sequenced input: blood, either unsorted or a sorted T cell fraction (not recorded which). V gene TRBV29-1 combines with J gene TRBJ1-1; D gene ambiguous. This clonotype originated in a male donor with ankylosing spondylitis or in good health (not recorded which). This chain's CDR3 is CSVDGPNTEAFF. CDR3 nucleotides: TGCAGCGTTGATGGGCCGAACACTGAAGCTTTCTTT.